This TCR beta chain was identified in a study of cytomegalovirus exposure and HLA in healthy donors (dated by TCRdb to about 2017). About the investigation overall: An earlier analysis of roughly 500 of the donors reported 250 to 300 Gb of sequence data and about 100 million unique TCR beta sequences from about 179 million T cells. The study aimed to test whether cataloging public T cell receptors could reveal signatures of past pathogen exposure. Among about 410 genotyped donors of the cohort, an average of about 220,000 unique TCR beta nucleotide sequences was sequenced per donor, of which 15% to 20% were non-productive. In the later analysis, no new phenotypic data were used to find candidate immune exposures; instead, reliance was placed on TCR beta sequences and their occurrence across donors. Roughly 5 DR-DQ haplotypes were treated as single units for association and clustering because of strong linkage in the cohort. An earlier analysis of approximately 580 of the donors used high-throughput TCR beta sequencing to judge whether each TCR beta V gene segment behaved as functional or pseudogenic. A later genetic analysis used genome-wide SNP genotypes for about 65% of the 666 donors, treating that subset as a discovery cohort. In a later analysis, previously published TCR beta repertoires from roughly 710 donors were re-analyzed and high-resolution HLA genotyping was added so that TCR occurrence patterns could be studied. Using immunosequencing, the study profiled T cell repertoires from 500 to 800 subjects and related those repertoires to cytomegalovirus serostatus. The genetic ancestry cluster associated with self-reported Caucasian donors included 81% of the roughly 380 genotyped donors. An early release that covered fewer than 800 HLA-typed donors contained 250 to 350 gigabases of sequencing data and 70 million to 100 million unique TCR sequences. To predict cytomegalovirus infection status, the study combined high-throughput TCR immunosequencing, statistical association of individual TCRs with disease status, and machine learning. Typing coverage varied by locus: about 629-630 donors for A, B, C, DRB1 and DQB1; approximately 520 for DQA1; about 570 for DPA1; roughly 450 for DPB1. Besides the first cohort of under 700 subjects, a separate validation cohort made up of 120 or so different subjects was used. HLA typing included class I and class II loci at four-digit resolution. Alongside the repertoire data, information on donor age, sex, ethnicity and CMV serostatus was compiled. All discovery cohort repertoires had been generated using a single sequencing platform.

The library was built by means of the immunoSEQ multiplex PCR assay. A mixture of 60 forward primers for TCR Vbeta segments and 13 reverse primers for TCR Jbeta segments was used in the multiplex PCR. The CDR3 region of rearranged TCR beta genes was amplified from genomic DNA by a multiplex PCR assay. Amplified TCR beta libraries were sequenced as 87-base-pair reads on the Illumina HiSeq System. The original pipeline was this. A later analysis counted approximately 76 million unique TCR beta chains across the 600 to 850 repertoires, and approximately 11 million of these chains were shared by at least two donors. To remove PCR and sequencing errors, raw reads were error-corrected and collapsed into unique sequences using a nearest-neighbor algorithm that merged closely related sequences. V, D and J gene segments were assigned by aligning CDR3 sequences to IMGT reference sequences. For a sequence to be retained, a match of at least six nucleotides to both a V gene segment and a J gene segment was required. Rearrangements were classified as productive when the CDR3 lacked stop codons and remained in frame with V and J, and all other rearrangements were classified as non-productive. CDR3 was defined according to IMGT convention as the region running from the second conserved V-encoded cysteine to the conserved J-encoded phenylalanine. The earlier analysis of 500 to 750 of the donors excluded any sequence lacking an unambiguous match to a single V gene segment. In an earlier analysis of about 590 of the donors, a V segment was called functional when productive rearrangements were above 56.7%, and segregating when the standard deviation between donors exceeded 5%. A statistical classification framework was built for diagnosing cytomegalovirus status from the catalog of TCR beta chain sequences. In a later analysis, TCR nucleotide sequences were compared against IMGT/GENE-DB human TR gene sequences so that V and J genes could be assigned. The TCRdist pipeline was used in a later analysis to assign CDR3 sequences and most-parsimonious VDJ recombination scenarios. A later analysis defined each TCR beta chain by its CDR3 amino acid sequence plus V-gene family, and excluded reads lacking a unique V-gene family. To address suspected cross-contamination and a sequencing artifact, a later analysis removed approximately 600 highly shared, low-generation-probability nucleotide sequences. In a later analysis, a clonal expansion index was calculated for each public chain from normalized within-repertoire ranks of inferred template counts. In a later analysis, generation probabilities were computed using a VDJ recombination model fitted to out-of-frame rearrangements, and the results were checked against IGoR. In a later analysis, TCR-TCR, TCR-HLA and TCR-CMV co-occurrence was scored with hypergeometric tests, and a repertoire-size bias correction was applied to TCR pairs. In a later analysis, false discovery rates were estimated by permuting HLA or CMV assignments 20 times. In a later analysis, co-occurring TCRs were grouped using DBSCAN, with TCRdist sequence similarity added in when clustering inside HLA-allele-positive subsets. Repertoires with fewer than 30,000 or more than 120,000 public chains were left out of co-occurrence clustering, as were about 5 repertoires with anomalous nucleotide sharing. TCRdb limited this immuneACCESS table to in-frame rearrangements with V and J called. A share of clones is missing; checked studies link under half to unresolved V genes, and the rest is unexplained. For V, J and clone size, that table is used; D and trimming come from the DNA. In all, the sample holds 55,000 to 80,000 clones, and over 70% of those were seen once. The ten largest clones capture about 7.6% of the sample.

Via the germline V gene, CDR1 is SGDLS and CDR2 YYNGEE. Here V drops 4 bases and J drops 6 bases, and the junction holds 8 bases not matched to any gene. Its CDR3 holds 14 amino acids, cysteine through phenylalanine. Of the read, only the CDR3 DNA is kept; its 42 bases are in frame from base 1. General findings and caveats noted by the study authors: V-gene and J-gene trimming of TCR beta chains was associated with a missense DCLRE1C variant in a later genetic analysis, and the association was replicated in an independent cohort. A further reported finding was that TCR beta sequences accurately predicted the HLA-A and HLA-B alleles for most subjects in the first cohort. The classifier was reported to diagnose cytomegalovirus status with high specificity and sensitivity in both the original cohort and the validation cohort. Because counts were too low, about 18 rarely observed V segments, including chromosome 9 orphons, were excluded from the earlier analysis of several hundred of the donors. Specific HLA alleles were associated with 15,000 to 20,000 TCR beta sequences at a false discovery rate of 0.05 in a later analysis. The 87-base-pair reads could not distinguish some IMGT-functional V segments, including TRBV6-2 and TRBV6-3, so those segments were excluded. Roughly uniform sequencing depth across donors was assumed in presence/absence analyses, although this assumption may not hold. Assigning TCR associations to individual alleles was difficult when HLA alleles, especially DR and DQ, strongly co-occurred. HLA typing was unavailable for some donors at each locus, so association tests used only the typed subset. Linkage disequilibrium might explain the correlated functional status among segregating V segments, but an unknown experimental factor could not be excluded. This cohort had only TCR beta chains sequenced, and the lack of alpha or paired-chain data limited which features could be detected. A total of roughly 160 TCR beta chains were listed by the study as associated with cytomegalovirus. A later analysis found that HLA-associated TCR beta chains were more clonally expanded and had lower generation probabilities than equally common non-associated chains. In a later analysis, the rate of TCR association differed among HLA loci, with DRB1 alleles having the most associated TCRs and HLA-C alleles having the fewest. In an earlier analysis of more than 500 of the donors, most TCR beta V segments appeared in productive rearrangements about 87% or about 30% of the time, broadly matching IMGT annotations. For the cohort, immune exposure information was limited to CMV serostatus. In a later analysis, several top co-occurrence clusters were reported to appear linked to parvovirus B19, influenza, CMV and Epstein-Barr virus. Most TCR sequences were seen in very few donors, while some public TCRs were found in many individuals. Compared with the roughly 670-donor mean, donors in an Asian-associated ancestry cluster had fewer N-insertions in productive TCRs, according to a later genetic analysis. The sequencing pipeline was judged likely to have produced a cluster of highly shared sequence variants as a technical artifact. The authors suggested that the approach could potentially be generalized to other disease states and immunological phenotypes. Most CMV-associated TCR beta chains appeared to be HLA-restricted in a later analysis, and the HLA associations seemed to be driven largely by CMV exposure. A few of the identified cytomegalovirus-associated TCR beta chains were confirmed in vitro to be specific for cytomegalovirus antigens.

A note on this clone: The target of this receptor is not known. Per-base qualities were not stored, and no clone one base away is much larger.

The cohort consisted of 670 or so healthy bone marrow donors. Cohort members were all nominally healthy when sampled, although unrecorded immune exposures were likely present. The donor was CMV seropositive and belonged to the group of about 290 seropositive cohort members. Every donor gave a peripheral blood sample, and the peripheral blood mononuclear cells from that sample were used for TCR beta sequencing. Genomic DNA was extracted from the blood cell samples with the Qiagen DNeasy Blood Extraction Kit. The source is a man aged 60-69 years in good health and CMV-seropositive. Recombination connected TRBV9 to TRBJ2-7; TRBD1 aligns with 9 central bases. Specimen: PBMCs. The nucleotides read TGTGCCAGCAGCCCAGGGACAGGGAACTCCGAGCAGTACTTC. Translated, it gives CASSPGTGNSEQYF.